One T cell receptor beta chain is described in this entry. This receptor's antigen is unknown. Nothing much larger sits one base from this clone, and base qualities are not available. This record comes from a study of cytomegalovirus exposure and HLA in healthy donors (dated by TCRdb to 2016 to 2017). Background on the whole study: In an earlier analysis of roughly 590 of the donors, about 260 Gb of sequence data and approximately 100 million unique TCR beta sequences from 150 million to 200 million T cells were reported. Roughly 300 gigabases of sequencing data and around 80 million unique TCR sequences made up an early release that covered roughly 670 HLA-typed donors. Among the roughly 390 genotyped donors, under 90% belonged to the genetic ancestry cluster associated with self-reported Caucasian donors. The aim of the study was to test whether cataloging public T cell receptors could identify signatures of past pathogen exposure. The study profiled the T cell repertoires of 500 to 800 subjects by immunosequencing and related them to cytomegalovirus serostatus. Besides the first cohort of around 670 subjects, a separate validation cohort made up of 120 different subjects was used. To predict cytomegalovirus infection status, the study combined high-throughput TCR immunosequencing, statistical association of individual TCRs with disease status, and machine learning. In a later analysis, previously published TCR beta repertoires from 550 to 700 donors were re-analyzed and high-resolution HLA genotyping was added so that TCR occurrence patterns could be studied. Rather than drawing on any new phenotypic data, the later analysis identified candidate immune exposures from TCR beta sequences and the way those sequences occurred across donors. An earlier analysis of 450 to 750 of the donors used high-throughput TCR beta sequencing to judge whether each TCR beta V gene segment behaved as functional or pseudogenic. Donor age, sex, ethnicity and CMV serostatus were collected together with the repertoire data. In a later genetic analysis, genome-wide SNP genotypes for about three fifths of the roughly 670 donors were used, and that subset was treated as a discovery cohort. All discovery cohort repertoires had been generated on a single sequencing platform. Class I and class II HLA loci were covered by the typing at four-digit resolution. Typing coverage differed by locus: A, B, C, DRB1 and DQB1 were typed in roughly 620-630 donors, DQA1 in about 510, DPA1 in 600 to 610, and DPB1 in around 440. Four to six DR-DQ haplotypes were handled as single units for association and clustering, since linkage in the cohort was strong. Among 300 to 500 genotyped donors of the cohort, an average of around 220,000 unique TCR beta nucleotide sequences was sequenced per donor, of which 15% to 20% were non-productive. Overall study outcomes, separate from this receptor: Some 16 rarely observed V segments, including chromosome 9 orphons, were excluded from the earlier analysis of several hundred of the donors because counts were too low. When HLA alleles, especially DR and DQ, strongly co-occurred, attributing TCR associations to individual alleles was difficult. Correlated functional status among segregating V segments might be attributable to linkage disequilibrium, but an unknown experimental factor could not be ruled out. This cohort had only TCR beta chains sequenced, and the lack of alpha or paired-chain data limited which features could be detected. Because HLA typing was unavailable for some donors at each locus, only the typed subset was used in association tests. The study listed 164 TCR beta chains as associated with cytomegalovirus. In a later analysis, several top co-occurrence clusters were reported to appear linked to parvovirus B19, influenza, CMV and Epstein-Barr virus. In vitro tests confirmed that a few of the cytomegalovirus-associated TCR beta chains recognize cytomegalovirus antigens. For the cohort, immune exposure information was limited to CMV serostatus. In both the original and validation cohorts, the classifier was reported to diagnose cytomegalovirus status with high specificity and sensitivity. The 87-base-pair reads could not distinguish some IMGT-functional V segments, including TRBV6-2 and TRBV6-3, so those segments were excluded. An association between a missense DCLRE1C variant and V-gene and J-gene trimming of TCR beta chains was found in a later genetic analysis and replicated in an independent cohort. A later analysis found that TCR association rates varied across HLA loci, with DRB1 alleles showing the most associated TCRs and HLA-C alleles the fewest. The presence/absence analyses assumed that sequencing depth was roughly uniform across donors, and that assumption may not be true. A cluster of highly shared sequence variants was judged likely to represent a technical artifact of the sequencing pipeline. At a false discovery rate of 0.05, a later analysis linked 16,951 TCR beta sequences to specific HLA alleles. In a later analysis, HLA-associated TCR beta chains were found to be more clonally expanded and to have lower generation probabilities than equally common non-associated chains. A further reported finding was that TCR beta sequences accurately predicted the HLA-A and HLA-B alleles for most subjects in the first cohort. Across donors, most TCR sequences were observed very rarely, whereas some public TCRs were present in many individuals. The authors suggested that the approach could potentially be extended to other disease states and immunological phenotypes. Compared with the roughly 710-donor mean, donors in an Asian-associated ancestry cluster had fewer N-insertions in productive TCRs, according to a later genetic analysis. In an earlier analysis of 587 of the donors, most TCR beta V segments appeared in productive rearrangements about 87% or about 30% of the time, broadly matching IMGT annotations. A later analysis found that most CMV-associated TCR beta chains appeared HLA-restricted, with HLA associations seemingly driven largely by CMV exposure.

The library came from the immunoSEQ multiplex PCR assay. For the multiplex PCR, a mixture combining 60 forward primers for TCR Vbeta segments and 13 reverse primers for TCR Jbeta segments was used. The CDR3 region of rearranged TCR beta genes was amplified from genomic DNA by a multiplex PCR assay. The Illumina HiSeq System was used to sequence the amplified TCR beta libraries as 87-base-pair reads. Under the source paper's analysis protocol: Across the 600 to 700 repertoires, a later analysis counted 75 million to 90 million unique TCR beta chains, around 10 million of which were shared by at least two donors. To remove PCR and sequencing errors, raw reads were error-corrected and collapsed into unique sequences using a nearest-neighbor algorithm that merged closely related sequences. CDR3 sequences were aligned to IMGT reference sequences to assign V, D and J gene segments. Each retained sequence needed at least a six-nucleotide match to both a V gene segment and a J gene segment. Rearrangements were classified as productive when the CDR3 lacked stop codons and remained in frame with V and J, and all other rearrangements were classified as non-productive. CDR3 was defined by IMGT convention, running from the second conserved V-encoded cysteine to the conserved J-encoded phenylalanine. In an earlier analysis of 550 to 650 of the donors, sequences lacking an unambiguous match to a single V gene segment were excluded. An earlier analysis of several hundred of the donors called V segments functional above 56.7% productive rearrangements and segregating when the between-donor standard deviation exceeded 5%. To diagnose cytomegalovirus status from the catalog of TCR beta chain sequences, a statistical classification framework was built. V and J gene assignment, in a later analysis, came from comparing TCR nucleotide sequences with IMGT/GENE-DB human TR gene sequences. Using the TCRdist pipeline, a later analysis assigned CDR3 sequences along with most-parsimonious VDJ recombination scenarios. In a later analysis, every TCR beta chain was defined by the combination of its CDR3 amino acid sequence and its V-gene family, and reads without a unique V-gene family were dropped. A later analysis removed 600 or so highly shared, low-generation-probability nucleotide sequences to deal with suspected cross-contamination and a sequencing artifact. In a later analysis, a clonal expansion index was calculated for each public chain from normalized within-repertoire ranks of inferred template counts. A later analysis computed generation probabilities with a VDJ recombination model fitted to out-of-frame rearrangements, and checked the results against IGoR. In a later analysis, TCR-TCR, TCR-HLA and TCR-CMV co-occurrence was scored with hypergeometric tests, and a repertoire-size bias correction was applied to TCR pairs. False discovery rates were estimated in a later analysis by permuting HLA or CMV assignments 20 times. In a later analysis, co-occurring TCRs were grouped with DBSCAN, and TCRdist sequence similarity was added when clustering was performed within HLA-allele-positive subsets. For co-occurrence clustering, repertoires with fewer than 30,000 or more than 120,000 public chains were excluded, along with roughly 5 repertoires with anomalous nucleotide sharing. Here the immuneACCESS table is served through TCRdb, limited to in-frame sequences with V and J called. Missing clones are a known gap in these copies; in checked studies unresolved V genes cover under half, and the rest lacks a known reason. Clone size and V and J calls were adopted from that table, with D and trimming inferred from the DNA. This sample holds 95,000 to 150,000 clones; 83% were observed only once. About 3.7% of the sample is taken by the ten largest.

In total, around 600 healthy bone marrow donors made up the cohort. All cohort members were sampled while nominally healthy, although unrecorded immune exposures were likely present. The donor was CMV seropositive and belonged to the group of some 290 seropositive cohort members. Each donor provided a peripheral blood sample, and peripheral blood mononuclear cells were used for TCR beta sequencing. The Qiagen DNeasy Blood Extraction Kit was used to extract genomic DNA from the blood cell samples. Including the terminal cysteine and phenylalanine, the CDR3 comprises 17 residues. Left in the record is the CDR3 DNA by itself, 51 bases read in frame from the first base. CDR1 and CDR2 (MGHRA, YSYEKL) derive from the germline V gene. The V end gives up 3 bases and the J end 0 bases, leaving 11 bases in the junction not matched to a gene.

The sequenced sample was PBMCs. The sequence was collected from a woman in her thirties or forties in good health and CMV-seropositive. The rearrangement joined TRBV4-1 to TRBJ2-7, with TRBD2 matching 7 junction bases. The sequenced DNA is TGCGCCAGCAGCCAGGGGGAGGGACTTCCACGCTCCTACGAGCAGTACTTC. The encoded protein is CASSQGEGLPRSYEQYF.